This T cell receptor (beta chain) comes out of a study of circulating and synovial CD4+ cells in juvenile arthritis. Measured with immunoSEQ multiplex PCR; TCRdb has only the in-frame clones, and not every one. The data show over 11,000 clones, 75% to 90% seen once. V lost 4 bases and J lost 6; bases outside the gene matches: 6. The length of the CDR3 is 15 residues. The V gene's germline CDR1 is MDHEN and CDR2 SYDVKM. This sequence was found in a human patient with juvenile idiopathic arthritis. Some clones in this sample may be carry-over from other donors' samples. This chain joins TRBV28 and TRBJ1-6; 7 nucleotides agree with TRBD1. The sequenced material came from CD4+ T cells from synovial fluid. The CDR3 nucleotides are TGTGCCAGCAGTTCCCCGGGACAGCGTAATTCACCCCTCCACTTT. Translating gives CASSSPGQRNSPLHF.